This is a list of T cell receptor beta chains from one sample in a study of T cell responses to AZD1222 COVID-19 vaccine. Assay: immunoSEQ multiplex PCR; the TCRdb copy retains only in-frame clones and omits some. The repertoire includes tens of thousands of clones, about nine tenths of them detected once, and over 1.3% sits in the top ten. This sample comprised peripheral blood, obtained 28 days after the second AZD1222 dose. These receptors all stem from an adult who received the AZD1222 COVID-19 vaccine. The CDR3 runs from the conserved cysteine through the conserved F or W. The D gene is left open where the match is weak. Clone size is stated in some rows and not others, as once, few, many or a class when expanded.

size: NA
D: TRBD1
J: TRBJ2-6
V: TRBV6-5
DNA: TGTGCCAGCAGCAACAGGGGGCCTGGGGCCAACGTCCTGACTTTC
CDR3: CASSNRGPGANVLTF

size: NA
D: NA
J: TRBJ2-3
V: TRBV24-1
DNA: TGTGCCACCAGTCTTCGGAATACGCAGTATTTT
CDR3: CATSLRNTQYF

size: NA
D: NA
J: TRBJ1-1
V: TRBV28
DNA: TGTGCCAGCAGTTTGGAGCAGGGGAACACTGAAGCTTTCTTT
CDR3: CASSLEQGNTEAFF

size: NA
D: NA
J: TRBJ1-3
V: TRBV9
DNA: TGTGCCAGCAGTGACATTGGAAACACCATATATTTT
CDR3: CASSDIGNTIYF

size: NA
D: NA
J: TRBJ1-1
V: TRBV6-4
DNA: TGTGCCAGCAGTGACCCCCAAGGGGGGTTTACGGTTGTGAACACTGAAGCTTTCTTT
CDR3: CASSDPQGGFTVVNTEAFF

size: once
D: TRBD1
J: TRBJ2-7
V: TRBV11-2
DNA: TGTGCCAGCAGACCGGGACAGGGTCTCTTCGAGCAGTACTTC
CDR3: CASRPGQGLFEQYF

size: NA
D: NA
J: TRBJ1-1
V: TRBV4-3
DNA: TGCGCCAGCAGCCTCGGAGGTTTGACCACTGAAGCTTTCTTT
CDR3: CASSLGGLTTEAFF

size: NA
D: NA
J: TRBJ2-1
V: TRBV28
DNA: TGTGCCAGCAGTTTATTTTTCAGGTCATACAATGAGCAGTTCTTC
CDR3: CASSLFFRSYNEQFF

size: NA
D: TRBD2
J: TRBJ2-1
V: TRBV18
DNA: TGTGCCAGCTCACCGAGGTCCGGAGCTAGCGGGGGGGCACACAATGAGCAGTTCTTC
CDR3: CASSPRSGASGGAHNEQFF

size: NA
D: NA
J: TRBJ1-2
V: TRBV9
DNA: TGTGCCAGCAGCCCACAGAGGACCTATGGCTACACCTTC
CDR3: CASSPQRTYGYTF

size: NA
D: NA
J: TRBJ2-7
V: TRBV30
DNA: TGTGCCTGGAGTGTAAACCAACTCTACGAGCAGTACTTC
CDR3: CAWSVNQLYEQYF

size: NA
D: NA
J: TRBJ2-7
V: TRBV5-1
DNA: TGCGCCAGCAACTCCGGAGGGGGGAGCCCCTCCTACGAGCAGTACTTC
CDR3: CASNSGGGSPSYEQYF

size: NA
D: NA
J: TRBJ2-3
V: TRBV5-1
DNA: TGCGCCAGCAGCACCCGCACAGATACGCAGTATTTT
CDR3: CASSTRTDTQYF

size: NA
D: TRBD2
J: TRBJ2-1
V: TRBV5-1
DNA: TGCGCCAGCAGCTTGGCCCTCCGGGGGGGAAATGAGCAGTTCTTC
CDR3: CASSLALRGGNEQFF

size: NA
D: NA
J: TRBJ1-2
V: TRBV10-3
DNA: TGTGCCACCAAGTTGCTGGACGGCTACACCTTC
CDR3: CATKLLDGYTF

size: NA
D: NA
J: TRBJ1-2
V: TRBV4-1
DNA: TGCGCCAGCAGCCCCCTCGGGACCCATGGCTACACCTTC
CDR3: CASSPLGTHGYTF

size: few
D: NA
J: TRBJ2-5
V: TRBV14
DNA: TGTGCCAGCAGCACGGGGGAGACCCAGTACTTC
CDR3: CASSTGETQYF

size: once
D: NA
J: TRBJ2-7
V: TRBV6-5
DNA: TGTGCCAGCAAGGTCGGGCGGGGAGGCTCCTACGAGCAGTACTTC
CDR3: CASKVGRGGSYEQYF

size: NA
D: NA
J: TRBJ1-4
V: TRBV2
DNA: TGTGCCAGCAGGGGAGGGCCGTGGGAAAAACTGTTTTTT
CDR3: CASRGGPWEKLFF

size: NA
D: NA
J: TRBJ2-3
V: TRBV9
DNA: TGTGCCAGCACTCTGGGTACGCAGTATTTT
CDR3: CASTLGTQYF

size: NA
D: NA
J: TRBJ1-2
V: TRBV19
DNA: TGTGCCAGCAGCCGGACAGATTATGGCTACACCTTC
CDR3: CASSRTDYGYTF

size: NA
D: NA
J: TRBJ1-4
V: TRBV4-2
DNA: TGTGCCAGCAGCCAATTCGCGGATCCCAATGAAAAACTGTTTTTT
CDR3: CASSQFADPNEKLFF

size: NA
D: TRBD1
J: TRBJ2-7
V: TRBV5-8
DNA: TGTGCCAGCAGCGTGGGACAGGGGGGCTACGAGCAGTACTTC
CDR3: CASSVGQGGYEQYF

size: NA
D: NA
J: TRBJ1-4
V: TRBV4-1
DNA: TGCGCCAGCGAGAAATTAGTTTTGGGGGAGAAACTGTTTTTT
CDR3: CASEKLVLGEKLFF

size: NA
D: NA
J: TRBJ1-2
V: TRBV7-9
DNA: TGTGCCAGCAGCTTAGGAGGGGTTAAAATTGGCTACACCTTC
CDR3: CASSLGGVKIGYTF

size: NA
D: NA
J: TRBJ2-3
V: TRBV7-9
DNA: TGTGCCAGCAGCCCTGGGGCAGATACGCAGTATTTT
CDR3: CASSPGADTQYF

size: NA
D: TRBD1
J: TRBJ2-1
V: TRBV3-1/TRBV3-2
DNA: TGTGCCAGCAGCCAATCACCGGGTGGGGTAGGACAGGGGGCCTACAATGAGCAGTTCTTC
CDR3: CASSQSPGGVGQGAYNEQFF

size: NA
D: NA
J: TRBJ1-6
V: TRBV5-8
DNA: TGTGCCAGCAGCTTAGGGACTGTTCCCCTCCACTTT
CDR3: CASSLGTVPLHF

size: NA
D: NA
J: TRBJ1-5
V: TRBV6-5
DNA: TGTGCCAGCAGTTACTCGCGGCCAGGTAACAGCCAGCCCCAGCATTTT
CDR3: CASSYSRPGNSQPQHF

size: NA
D: NA
J: TRBJ1-3
V: TRBV6-4
DNA: TGTGCCAGCAGAAGAGAATCTGGCTCTGGAAACACCATATATTTT
CDR3: CASRRESGSGNTIYF

size: NA
D: NA
J: TRBJ2-1
V: TRBV28
DNA: TGTGCCAGCATAGGCGGGGTCAATGAGCAGTTCTTC
CDR3: CASIGGVNEQFF